This is a list of T cell receptor beta chains from one sample in a study of T cell repertoires in cytomegalovirus infection. TCRdb fed the reads into MiXCR, producing one record per CDR3 protein. The table lists some 180,000 distinct CDR3 sequences, about a tenth of them singletons. Specimen: PBMCs. The receptors were sampled from a human donor in good health (CMV status not recorded). Some clones in this sample may be carry-over from other donors' samples. Both conserved end residues are part of each CDR3. Fields, in order: clone size, V gene, D gene, J gene, CDR3 DNA, CDR3 protein. D genes are given only for firm matches. A row's size may be missing; if present it is once, few, many or a size class.

>many|TRBV28|TRBD2|TRBJ2-7
TGTGCCAGCAATTTAGCGGGAGGTCCGACCTACGAGCAGTACTTC
CASNLAGGPTYEQYF
>many|TRBV7-8|NA|TRBJ2-2
TGTGCCAGCAGCTTAGCATTGGGGGGAACCGGGGAGCTGTTTTTT
CASSLALGGTGELFF
>many|TRBV12-3/TRBV12-4|NA|TRBJ2-7
TGTGCCAGCAACAATTTGGAGGGCCTCTACGAGCAGTACTTC
CASNNLEGLYEQYF
>NA|TRBV7-9|NA|TRBJ2-7
TGTGCCAGCAGCCCTGTGGGGCAGAGGGGCAGCTACGAGCAGTACTTC
CASSPVGQRGSYEQYF
>many|TRBV7-9|NA|TRBJ2-1
TGTGCCAGCAGCTCCAACTACAATGAGCAGTTCTTC
CASSSNYNEQFF
>NA|TRBV19|NA|TRBJ2-5
TGTGCCAGTAGTAAGACCCCAAAAGAGACCCAGTACTTC
CASSKTPKETQYF
>many|TRBV14|TRBD1|TRBJ2-5
TGTGCCAGCAGCCAAGTCGACAGGGGGACTGAGACCCAGTACTTC
CASSQVDRGTETQYF
>many|TRBV12-3/TRBV12-4|NA|TRBJ1-1
TGTGCCAGCACCCCTACCGGGACAAAGAACACTGAAGCTTTCTTT
CASTPTGTKNTEAFF
>many|TRBV7-2|NA|TRBJ2-5
TGTGCCAGCAGCTCCCCCAAAGGGATGGAGACCCAGTACTTC
CASSSPKGMETQYF
>many|TRBV5-4|TRBD1|TRBJ2-3
TGTGCCAGCAGCTTGAGGGTAACCGGGACAGGCACAGATACGCAGTATTTT
CASSLRVTGTGTDTQYF
>NA|TRBV12-3/TRBV12-4|NA|TRBJ2-1
TGTGCCAGCAGCGGTTACAGGGAGCAGTTCTTC
CASSGYREQFF
>few|TRBV7-9|NA|TRBJ1-2
TGTGCCAGCAGCTGGGACAAGGGGAAATATGGCTACACCTTC
CASSWDKGKYGYTF
>many|TRBV7-8|NA|TRBJ2-7
TGTGCCAGCAGCTTAACCGGGACGGGACGTCACGAGCAGTACTTC
CASSLTGTGRHEQYF
>many|TRBV11-3|NA|TRBJ1-5
TGTGCCAGCAGCTTTTGGGTATTGTTTTGCAATCAGCCCCAGCATTTT
CASSFWVLFCNQPQHF
>many|TRBV29-1|NA|TRBJ2-7
TGCAGCGTACTGGCCTACGAGCAGTACTTC
CSVLAYEQYF
>many|TRBV20-1|TRBD1|TRBJ1-6
TGCAGTGCGGATTACAGGGGGCAGAGGAATTCACCCCTCCACTTT
CSADYRGQRNSPLHF
>NA|TRBV19|TRBD1|TRBJ1-4
TGTGCCAGTAGCCCACCTGGGACAGTAGGTGAAAAACTGTTTTTT
CASSPPGTVGEKLFF
>many|TRBV28|NA|TRBJ1-1
TGTGCCAGCAGTCCCCCGGGGGGCGGCACTGAAGCTTTCTTT
CASSPPGGGTEAFF
>NA|TRBV28|NA|TRBJ1-3
TGTGCCAGCAGTCAAGGGGCGAGTGGAAACACCATATATTTT
CASSQGASGNTIYF
>NA|TRBV20-1|NA|TRBJ1-4
TGCAGTGCTAGAGACGCCACGTCCAGGGACCTAGTTTTTGAAAAACTGTTTTTT
CSARDATSRDLVFEKLFF
>few|TRBV27|NA|TRBJ2-6
TGTGCCAGCAGTTTTTCGGGTCTCGGCGGGGCCAACGTCCTGACTTTC
CASSFSGLGGANVLTF
>NA|TRBV7-2|NA|TRBJ1-1
TGTGCCAGCAGCTTAGGAGGGTATGGTGGTGAAGCTTTCTTT
CASSLGGYGGEAFF
>many|TRBV6-6|NA|TRBJ1-3
TGTGCCAGCAGTCCCCTCGCGGGGGCGCACGGAAACACCATATATTTT
CASSPLAGAHGNTIYF
>many|TRBV7-6|NA|TRBJ1-2
TGTGCCAGCAGCGCGAGAGGATATGGCTACACCTTC
CASSARGYGYTF
>few|TRBV20-1|NA|TRBJ2-1
TGCAGTGCTAGAGATCTCGGAGGGCCTTACAATGAGCAGTTCTTC
CSARDLGGPYNEQFF
>many|TRBV7-2|NA|TRBJ2-1
TGTGCCAGCAGCTTAGCGAGGGAAAATGAGCAGTTCTTC
CASSLARENEQFF
>many|TRBV7-9|TRBD1|TRBJ1-1
TGTGCCAGCAGCGAAAACAGGGGAAACATGAACACTGAAGCTTTCTTT
CASSENRGNMNTEAFF
>few|TRBV7-2|NA|TRBJ1-2
TGTGCCAGCAGCCCGGACAGCCGCTATGGCTACACCTTC
CASSPDSRYGYTF
>NA|TRBV7-2|NA|TRBJ1-2
TGTGCCAGCAGCTTCTTAAGTAACTATGGCTACACCTTC
CASSFLSNYGYTF
>many|TRBV4-3|NA|TRBJ1-1
TGCGCCAGCAGCCACATACAGGGAGCGAAGAACACTGAAGCTTTCTTT
CASSHIQGAKNTEAFF
>many|TRBV29-1|TRBD1|TRBJ1-2
TGCAGCGCAAACAGGGGAGTCGGCTATGGCTACACCTTC
CSANRGVGYGYTF
>few|TRBV6-2/TRBV6-3|TRBD2|TRBJ2-2
TGTGCCAGCAGTTGGACTAGCGGAAGGTCCGGGGAGCTGTTTTTT
CASSWTSGRSGELFF
>many|TRBV6-6|NA|TRBJ1-4
TGTGCCAGCAGTTCTCCTTTGAGCAGAAGTGAAAAACTGTTTTTT
CASSSPLSRSEKLFF
>many|TRBV7-2|TRBD2|TRBJ2-3
TGTGCCAGCAGCTGGAAGACTAGCGGGAGAACTGATACGCAGTATTTT
CASSWKTSGRTDTQYF
>NA|TRBV14|NA|TRBJ1-2
TGTGCCAGCAGCCCCATCGGAGCTAACTATGGCTACACCTTC
CASSPIGANYGYTF
>NA|TRBV20-1|TRBD2|TRBJ2-1
TGCAGTGCTAGCGGGGGGAATGAGCAGTTCTTC
CSASGGNEQFF
>many|TRBV7-2|NA|TRBJ2-5
TGTGCCAGCAGCTTCGAAATCGGGCGCGGAGAGACCCAGTACTTC
CASSFEIGRGETQYF
>many|TRBV6-6|NA|TRBJ1-1
TGTGCCAGCAGTACGGGAGGGGTTCCTGAAGCTTTCTTT
CASSTGGVPEAFF
>few|TRBV7-6|NA|TRBJ2-3
TGTGCCAGCAGCTTAAGTTCAGCCACAGATACGCAGTATTTT
CASSLSSATDTQYF
>few|TRBV28|NA|TRBJ1-1
TGTGCCAGCAGACTCCATGGGTCCATGAACACTGAAGCTTTCTTT
CASRLHGSMNTEAFF
>once|TRBV4-3|NA|TRBJ1-1
TGCGCCAGCAGGCAACCTACAAAAGGCAATACTGAAGCTTTCTTT
CASRQPTKGNTEAFF
>NA|TRBV27|NA|TRBJ2-5
TGTGCCAGCAGCGAGGGGGGGGAGACCCAGTACTTC
CASSEGGETQYF
>NA|TRBV20-1|TRBD2|TRBJ2-1
TGCAGTGCTAGAGCCGGGGCTAGCGGCGTATACAATGAGCAGTTCTTC
CSARAGASGVYNEQFF
>few|TRBV5-1|TRBD1|TRBJ1-1
TGCGCCAGCAGGGTGGGACAGGGAGGTGTCACTGAAGCTTTCTTT
CASRVGQGGVTEAFF
>many|TRBV11-2|TRBD2|TRBJ2-5
TGTGCCAGCAGCCGACCGACTAGCCCTAAAGAGACCCAGTACTTC
CASSRPTSPKETQYF
>few|TRBV5-5|NA|TRBJ1-5
TGTGCCAGCAGCTTGGAGGTCGTTAGCAATCAGCCCCAGCATTTT
CASSLEVVSNQPQHF
>NA|TRBV20-1|NA|TRBJ2-1
TGCAGTGCTAGATCACGGGACCACTCCTACAATGAGCAGTTCTTC
CSARSRDHSYNEQFF
>many|TRBV5-1|NA|TRBJ2-7
TGCGCCAGCAGCTTGGTTCCAGGAAACGAGCAGTACTTC
CASSLVPGNEQYF
>NA|TRBV28|TRBD2|TRBJ2-7
TGTGCCAGCAGTTTCGACATAGCGGGAGCGGCTTACGAGCAGTACTTC
CASSFDIAGAAYEQYF
>NA|TRBV3-1|NA|TRBJ1-4
TGTGCCAGCAGCCAGCGGTTGGTGGGCGAAAAACTGTTTTTT
CASSQRLVGEKLFF
>few|TRBV12-3/TRBV12-4|TRBD2|TRBJ2-2
TGTGCCAGCAGTTCCGGCTCGAGCGGGAGCTACACCGGGGAGCTGTTTTTT
CASSSGSSGSYTGELFF
>few|TRBV28|NA|TRBJ1-5
TGTGCCAGCAGTTTAGGGGCAGGGGTTCAGCCCCAGCATTTT
CASSLGAGVQPQHF
>many|TRBV7-2|TRBD2|TRBJ2-1
TGTGCCAGCAGATCTAGCGGGGGGGTTTACAATGAGCAGTTCTTC
CASRSSGGVYNEQFF
>many|TRBV15|NA|TRBJ1-5
TGTGCCACCAGGTTTGGGGGGAACGACAATCAGCCCCAGCATTTT
CATRFGGNDNQPQHF
>many|TRBV12-3/TRBV12-4|NA|TRBJ1-2
TGTGCCAGCAGTTTAGTGGGGGGCGAACCTAACTATGGCTACACCTTC
CASSLVGGEPNYGYTF
>many|TRBV7-2|TRBD1|TRBJ1-1
TGTGCCATAAGACAGGGGGCCATGAACACTGAAGCTTTCTTT
CAIRQGAMNTEAFF
>many|TRBV28|TRBD1|TRBJ1-2
TGTGCCAGCAGTTTCCTTGACAGGGAAGGTGGCTACACCTTC
CASSFLDREGGYTF